This is a list of T cell receptor beta chains from one sample in a study of cytomegalovirus exposure and HLA in healthy donors. Sequencing was performed with immunoSEQ multiplex PCR; in TCRdb, only in-frame clones are kept and a portion is missing. The repertoire includes 130,000 or so clones, around 80% of them detected once, and 3.3% sits in the top ten. Material for sequencing was PBMCs. These receptors came from a man in his forties in good health and CMV-seronegative. Both conserved end residues are part of each CDR3. A D gene is named only where the DNA matches it firmly. Clone size is given for some rows only: seen once, a few or many times, or a class if the clone is expanded.

D gene	CDR3 length	clone size	J gene	V gene	CDR3 protein	CDR3 DNA
NA	16	NA	TRBJ2-1	TRBV6-1	CASSEVDSRSYNEQFF	TGTGCCAGCAGTGAGGTGGACTCCCGCTCCTACAATGAGCAGTTCTTC
NA	11	NA	TRBJ2-7	TRBV7-9	CASSPGGEQYF	TGTGCCAGCAGCCCCGGGGGCGAGCAGTACTTC
NA	15	NA	TRBJ1-1	TRBV13	CASSSPQDANTEAFF	TGTGCCAGCAGCTCCCCACAGGATGCGAACACTGAAGCTTTCTTT
NA	14	NA	TRBJ2-7	TRBV6-5	CASRRDTYSYEQYF	TGTGCCAGCAGAAGGGACACCTACTCCTACGAGCAGTACTTC
NA	19	once	TRBJ2-1	TRBV7-6	CASSLEAGLPGVVRNEQFF	TGTGCCAGCAGCTTAGAGGCAGGGTTGCCTGGGGTGGTCCGCAATGAGCAGTTCTTC
TRBD1	14	NA	TRBJ1-1	TRBV6-5	CASSRQGGNTEAFF	TGTGCCAGCAGCCGTCAGGGGGGGAACACTGAAGCTTTCTTT
NA	16	NA	TRBJ1-5	TRBV15	CATSSAPGLGNQPQHF	TGTGCCACCAGCAGCGCTCCAGGGCTCGGCAATCAGCCCCAGCATTTT
NA	16	NA	TRBJ2-1	TRBV7-2	CASSLERGWILNEQFF	TGTGCCAGCAGCTTAGAGCGTGGGTGGATCCTCAATGAGCAGTTCTTC
TRBD1	14	NA	TRBJ2-3	TRBV5-1	CASSSGTGLDTQYF	TGCGCCAGCAGCTCCGGGACAGGGCTAGATACGCAGTATTTT
NA	15	NA	TRBJ2-1	TRBV28	CASSRERFSYNEQFF	TGTGCCAGCAGCCGAGAGCGGTTTTCCTACAATGAGCAGTTCTTC